Presented here are 3 T cell receptor beta chains from one specimen sequenced in a study of T cell responses to AZD1222 COVID-19 vaccine. Here immunoSEQ multiplex PCR was the method, and the copy in TCRdb shows in-frame clones only, minus some. The table lists about 120,000 clones, approximately 92% of them singletons. This specimen was peripheral blood, taken 28 days after the second dose of the MenACWY control vaccine. The receptors shown here come from an adult who received the MenACWY meningococcal vaccine as a control.

The chain recombines TRBV5-5 with TRBJ2-7, with unresolved D. The CDR3 covers 12 residues. V was cut by 2 bases and J by 3 bases, with 6 bases left in between. Looked up from germline, CDR1 is SGHKS and CDR2 is YYEKEE (reference sequence). CDR3 in DNA: TGTGCCAGCAGCTTCGCCAACTACGAGCAGTACTTC. Protein product: CASSFANYEQYF.

The V and J genes are TRBV30 and TRBJ1-1; 7 bases fit TRBD1. The CDR3 totals 13 residues. Germline V gene sequence: CDR1 GTSNPN, CDR2 SVGIG (reference sequence). V lost 2 bases to trimming and J lost 6 bases; unmatched junction nucleotides: 6. The CDR3 nucleotides are TGTGCCTGGAGTAGACAGGGCTGGGCTGAAGCTTTCTTT. Protein: CAWSRQGWAEAFF.

Worth noting for this clone: Other DNA sequences in this specimen translate into the identical CDR3. The genes are TRBV28 and TRBJ1-5, with 10 bases identical to TRBD1. CDR1 and CDR2 from the germline V gene are MDHEN and SYDVKM. The CDR3 is 14 residues long. J gave up 4 bases and V 5 bases, and 2 bases lay outside the gene matches. The CDR3 DNA reads as TGTGCCAGCAGTCGACAGGGGGCGAATCAGCCCCAGCATTTT. Protein: CASSRQGANQPQHF. Full variable domain (remainder filled in from reference TRBV28 and TRBJ1-5): DVKVTQSSRYLVKRTGEKVFLECVQDMDHENMFWYRQDPGLGLRLIYFSYDVKMKEKGDIPEGYSVSREKKERFSLILESASTNQTSMYLCASSRQGANQPQHFGDGTRLSIL.